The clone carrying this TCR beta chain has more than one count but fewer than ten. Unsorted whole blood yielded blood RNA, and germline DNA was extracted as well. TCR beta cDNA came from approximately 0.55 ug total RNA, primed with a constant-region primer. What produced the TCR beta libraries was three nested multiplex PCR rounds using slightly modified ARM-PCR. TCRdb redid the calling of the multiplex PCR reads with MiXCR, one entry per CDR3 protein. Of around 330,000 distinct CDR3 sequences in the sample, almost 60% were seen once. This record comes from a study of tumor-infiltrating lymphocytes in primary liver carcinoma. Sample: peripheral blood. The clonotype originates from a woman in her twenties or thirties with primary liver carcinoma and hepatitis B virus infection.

The CDR3 sequence is CASSQDGRGDTIYF. The CDR3 DNA follows: TGTGCCAGCAGCCAAGATGGGAGAGGAGACACCATATATTTT. The chain carries TRBV4-2 and TRBJ1-3; D call uncertain. Trimming took off 0 bases at V and 8 bases at J, with 11 bases between the two ends. Germline loops: CDR1 LGHNA, CDR2 YNFKEQ. CDR3 length equals 14 residues.